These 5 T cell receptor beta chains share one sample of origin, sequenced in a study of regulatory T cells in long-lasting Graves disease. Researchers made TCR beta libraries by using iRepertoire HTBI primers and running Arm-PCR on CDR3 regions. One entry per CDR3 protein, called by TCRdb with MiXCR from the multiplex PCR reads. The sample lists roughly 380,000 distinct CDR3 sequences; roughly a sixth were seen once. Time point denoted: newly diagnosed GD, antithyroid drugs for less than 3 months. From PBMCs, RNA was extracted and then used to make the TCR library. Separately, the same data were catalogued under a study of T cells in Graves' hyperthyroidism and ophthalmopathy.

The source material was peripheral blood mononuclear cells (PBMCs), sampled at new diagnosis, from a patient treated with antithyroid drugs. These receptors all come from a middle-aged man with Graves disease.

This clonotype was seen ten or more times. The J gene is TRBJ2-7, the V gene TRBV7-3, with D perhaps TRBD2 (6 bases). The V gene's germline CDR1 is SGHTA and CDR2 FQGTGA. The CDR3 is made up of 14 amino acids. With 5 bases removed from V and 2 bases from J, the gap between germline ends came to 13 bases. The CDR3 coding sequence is TGTGCCAGCAGCCCCGGCCCGGGGGCCTACGAGCAGTACTTC. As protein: CASSPGPGAYEQYF.

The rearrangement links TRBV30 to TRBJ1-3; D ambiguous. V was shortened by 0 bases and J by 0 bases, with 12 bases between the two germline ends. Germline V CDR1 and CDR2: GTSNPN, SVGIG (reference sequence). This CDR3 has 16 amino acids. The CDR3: CAWSVPPGLSGNTIYF. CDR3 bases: TGTGCCTGGAGTGTACCGCCAGGACTCTCTGGAAACACCATATATTTT. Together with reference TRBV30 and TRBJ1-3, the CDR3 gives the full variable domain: SQTIHQWPATLVQPVGSPLSLECTVEGTSNPNLYWYRQAAGRGLQLLFYSVGIGQISSEVPQNLSASRPQDRQFILSSKKLLLSDSGFYLCAWSVPPGLSGNTIYFGEGSWLTVV.

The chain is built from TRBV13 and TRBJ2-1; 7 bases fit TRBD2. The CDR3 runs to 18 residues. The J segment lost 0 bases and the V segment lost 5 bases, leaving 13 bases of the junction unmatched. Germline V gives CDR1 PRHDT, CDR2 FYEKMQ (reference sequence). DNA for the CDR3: TGTGCCAGCAGCCCCAACCAACGGACTAGTTTCTCCTACAATGAGCAGTTCTTC. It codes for CASSPNQRTSFSYNEQFF.

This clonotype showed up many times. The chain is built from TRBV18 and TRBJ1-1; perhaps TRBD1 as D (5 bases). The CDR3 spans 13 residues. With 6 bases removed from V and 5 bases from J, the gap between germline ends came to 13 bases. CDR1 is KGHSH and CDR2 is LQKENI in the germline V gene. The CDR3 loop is CASSPVKGTEAFF. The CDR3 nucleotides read TGTGCCAGCTCGCCCGTAAAGGGGACTGAAGCTTTCTTT.

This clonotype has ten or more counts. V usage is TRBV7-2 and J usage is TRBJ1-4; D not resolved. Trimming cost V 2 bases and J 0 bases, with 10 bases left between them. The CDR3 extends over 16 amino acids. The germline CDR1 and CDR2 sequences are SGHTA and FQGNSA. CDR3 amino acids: CASSLWVGATNEKLFF. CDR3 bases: TGTGCCAGCAGCTTATGGGTCGGGGCAACTAATGAAAAACTGTTTTTT.